What follows are 31 T cell receptor beta chains derived from one specimen sequenced in a study of CD8 T cells in ankylosing spondylitis. TCRdb reanalysed the 5' RACE reads using MiXCR and keeps one entry per CDR3 protein. The sample has 310,000 or so distinct CDR3 sequences, 20% seen once. Sample: blood, either unsorted or a sorted T cell fraction (not recorded which). The receptors shown here come from a male donor with ankylosing spondylitis or in good health (not recorded which).

The chain is built from TRBV7-6 and TRBJ2-1, with 9 bases that match TRBD2. Trimming at V came to 4 bases and at J to 12 bases, leaving 16 bases not matched to a gene. The CDR3 runs 16 residues. CDR1 and CDR2 (germline): SGHVS, FNYEAQ. CDR3 DNA: TGTGCCAGCAGCTCGCCGGGACTAGCAGGATCCGCTGGGCAGTTCTTC. Translation gives CASSSPGLAGSAGQFF.

V is TRBV5-1 and J is TRBJ2-1, with 9 bases lining up with TRBD2. CDR3 length: 15 residues. The germline gives CDR1 SGHRS, CDR2 YFSETQ. The V and J ends lost 4 bases and 5 bases, in that order; junction bases with no gene match: 7. The CDR3 here is CASSVASGVHNEQFF. The CDR3 nucleotides are TGCGCCAGCAGCGTGGCTAGCGGGGTCCACAATGAGCAGTTCTTC.

This clonotype was detected a few times. As DNA, the CDR3 is TGTGCCAGCATAACGACAGGGCGGAATTCACCCCTCCACTTT. This gives the protein CASITTGRNSPLHF. The V and J genes are TRBV2 and TRBJ1-6; TRBD1 matches 7 bases. CDR1 and CDR2 (germline): SNHLY, FYNNEI. The junction had 7 bases not matched to a gene; V was cut back by 7 bases and J by 7 bases. The CDR3 consists of 14 residues.

This clonotype was picked up a small number of times. This chain links TRBV27 with TRBJ2-3; D perhaps matches TRBD1 (6 bases). The CDR3 totals 14 residues. Germline V gene sequence: CDR1 MNHEY, CDR2 SMNVEV (reference sequence). Trimming removed 5 bases at V and 1 base at J, with 10 bases between. CDR3 region: CASSGGSRTDTQYF. DNA for the CDR3: TGTGCCAGCAGTGGGGGCTCCCGCACAGATACGCAGTATTTT.

This chain connects TRBV20-1 to TRBJ1-4, with D maybe TRBD1 (5 bases). CDR3 length: 16 residues. CDR1 DFQATT and CDR2 SNEGSKA come from the germline V gene (reference sequence). Trimming removed 7 bases at V and 3 bases at J, with 21 bases between. The CDR3, as DNA: TGCAGTGTCGCGTACAGGTTCCCCTCTTCTAATGAAAAACTGTTTTTT. It specifies CSVAYRFPSSNEKLFF.

The genes are TRBV12-3 or TRBV12-4 and TRBJ2-7; no definite D call. The CDR3 is made up of 12 amino acids. DNA of the CDR3: TGTGCCAGCAGTTTCAGACGTCTCGAGCAGTGCGTC. Its translation is CASSFRRLEQCV.

This clonotype has a handful of counts. This sequence joins TRBV10-3 and TRBJ2-1; 9 positions match TRBD1. Germline-derived CDR1 and CDR2 are ENHRY and SYGVKD. This CDR3 has 14 amino acids. Trimming cost V 6 bases and J 3 bases; bases outside gene matches: 3. The CDR3 region is CAISEGQGYNEQFF. The CDR3 bases are TGTGCCATCAGCGAGGGACAGGGCTACAATGAGCAGTTCTTC.

V and J are TRBV28 and TRBJ2-1; TRBD2 matches at 10 bases. CDR1 is MDHEN and CDR2 is SYDVKM in the germline V gene. CDR3 length: 15 residues. V shed 5 bases and J 4 bases; nucleotides not matched to a gene: 5. The DNA for the CDR3 is TGTGCCAGCAGTGAGCGGGAGGGCCTTTACAATGAGCAGTTCTTC. This translates into CASSEREGLYNEQFF.

This clonotype was counted a few times. This chain links TRBV21-1 with TRBJ1-2; the table calls TRBD1, which could not be checked here. TRBV21-1 is classified as a pseudogene. The CDR3 has 16 amino acids. The DNA for the CDR3 is TGTGCCAGCAGCAAAGCAGGGCGGGGCTTGGGCTATGGCTACACCTTC. Amino acids: CASSKAGRGLGYGYTF.

This clonotype was picked up a small number of times. The rearrangement uses TRBV15 and TRBJ2-4, with 7 bases aligning to TRBD1. Germline-derived CDR1 and CDR2 are LNHNV and YYDKDF (reference sequence). The CDR3 length is 18 residues. V gave up 4 bases and J gave up 1 base; unmatched junction bases: 13. The CDR3 is CATSTYLDRESAKNIQYF. The CDR3 nucleotides are TGTGCCACCAGCACCTACCTTGACAGGGAATCGGCCAAAAACATTCAGTACTTC.

This chain connects TRBV12-5 to TRBJ2-1; 8 bases are shared with TRBD1. Germline V gene lookup returns CDR1 LGHNT and CDR2 FRNRAP. CDR3 length: 14 residues. V shed 5 bases, J shed 6 bases, and the junction held 6 bases outside the gene matches. Here the CDR3 DNA reads TGTGCTAGTGGTAAGGACAGGGTTGGCAATGAGCAGTTCTTC. Its protein is CASGKDRVGNEQFF.

V and J are TRBV29-1 and TRBJ1-3, with 8 positions matching TRBD1. The CDR3 extends over 15 amino acids. Germline V lookup: CDR1 SQVTM, CDR2 ANQGSEA. V gave up 4 bases and J gave up 4 bases; unmatched junction bases: 9. CDR3 in DNA: TGCAGCGTTGTCCTAGGACAGGGAGCCGGAAACACCATATATTTT. Translation: CSVVLGQGAGNTIYF.

This clonotype has more than one count but fewer than ten. This chain connects TRBV3-1 to TRBJ2-7; D ambiguous. Trimming left V 4 bases short and J 4 bases short, with 20 bases between. The CDR3 sequence is 16 residues long. Per germline, CDR1 LGHDT and CDR2 YNNKEL (reference sequence). CDR3 nucleotides: TGTGCCAGCAGCCCTTCAAATAACCTTGGGCCTTACGAGCAGTACGTC. Amino acids: CASSPSNNLGPYEQYV.

Only a few counts were recorded for this clonotype. V and J are TRBV7-8 and TRBJ2-1, with no clear D. Trimming took 4 bases from V and 0 from J, leaving 13 bases between them. CDR1 and CDR2 (germline): SGHVS, FQNEAQ. This CDR3 has 16 residues. The CDR3 bases are TGTGCCAGCAGCTCCACGCGGATGAGCTCCTACAATGAGCAGTTCTTC. Translating it yields CASSSTRMSSYNEQFF.

This clonotype showed up many times. The CDR3 DNA reads as TGTGCCAGCGCCCCCTTCCGTGGAACTGAAGCTTTCTTT. Residues: CASAPFRGTEAFF. The chain couples TRBV5-5 to TRBJ1-1; D is ambiguous. The V end was cut by 7 bases, the J end by 5 bases, with 15 bases between. This CDR3 comprises 13 residues. Germline CDR1 is SGHKS and CDR2 is YYEKEE (reference sequence). Supplemented by reference TRBV5-5 and TRBJ1-1, the full variable domain reads DAGVTQSPTHLIKTRGQQVTLRCSPISGHKSVSWYQQVLGQGPQFIFQYYEKEERGRGNFPDRFSARQFPNYSSELNVNALLLGDSALYLCASAPFRGTEAFFGQGTRLTVV.

This clonotype was counted only a few times. The chain links TRBV20-1 to TRBJ2-3; unclear D gene. V dropped 3 bases and J dropped 5 bases, with 12 bases sitting between them. Germline V gives CDR1 DFQATT, CDR2 SNEGSKA (reference sequence). This CDR3 is 13 amino acids long. CDR3 loop: CSASRQRQDTQYF. Here the CDR3 DNA reads TGCAGTGCTAGTCGGCAACGTCAAGATACGCAGTATTTT.

This sequence joins TRBV10-3 and TRBJ2-4, with a possible D match to TRBD1 (7 bases). The CDR3 is made up of 15 amino acids. Looked up from germline, CDR1 is ENHRY and CDR2 is SYGVKD. The V end was cut by 0 bases, the J end by 7 bases, with 13 bases between. CDR3 nucleotide sequence: TGTGCCATCAGTGAGTCGGGAGGCAGGGGGAACATTCAGTACTTC. As protein: CAISESGGRGNIQYF.

A few counts support this clonotype. The V call is TRBV3-1, the J call TRBJ1-4, with a possible D match to TRBD1 (6 bases). Germline V CDR1 and CDR2: LGHDT, YNNKEL (reference sequence). V gave up 4 bases and J gave up 6 bases, with 12 bases separating them. The CDR3 totals 14 residues. CDR3 sequence reads: CASSPGQIDEKLFF. Written as DNA, the CDR3 is TGTGCCAGCAGCCCTGGACAGATCGATGAAAAACTGTTTTTT.

This clonotype has a handful of counts. The chain combines TRBV29-1 with TRBJ2-1; D may be TRBD2 (6 bases). CDR3 size: 17 residues. Germline loops: CDR1 SQVTM, CDR2 ANQGSEA. Trimming stripped 1 base from V and 1 base from J, with 17 bases between. The CDR3 reads CSVEGPAREWSYNEQFF. The DNA of the CDR3 is TGCAGCGTTGAAGGACCGGCCCGGGAGTGGTCCTACAATGAGCAGTTCTTC.

The V and J genes are TRBV28 and TRBJ2-3; 7 bases are a match to TRBD2. The V segment lost 4 bases and the J segment 4 bases; nucleotides outside the gene matches: 8. Germline V CDR1 and CDR2: MDHEN, SYDVKM. The length of the CDR3 is 15 residues. CDR3: CASSSTGRESDTQYF. DNA for the CDR3: TGTGCCAGCAGTTCCACGGGGCGGGAGTCAGATACGCAGTATTTT.

This clonotype was seen at least ten times. The chain is built from TRBV5-1 and TRBJ1-6; D is possibly TRBD1 (6 bases). The CDR3 runs 14 residues. Germline CDR1 is SGHRS and CDR2 is YFSETQ. V lost 1 base and J lost 6, with 8 bases in between. The DNA for the CDR3 is TGCGCCAGCAGCTTGAAACAGGGTAATTCACCCCTCCACTTT. Residues: CASSLKQGNSPLHF.

This clonotype has a handful of counts. The CDR3 DNA is TGCAGTGCTAGAGTTTTAGGTAGCTCAACTAATGAAAAACTGTTTTTT. Translating gives CSARVLGSSTNEKLFF. V usage is TRBV20-1 and J usage is TRBJ1-4; no reliable D call. The CDR3 loop spans 16 amino acids. In germline, CDR1 is DFQATT, CDR2 SNEGSKA (reference sequence). V was clipped by 1 base and J by 0 bases, with 12 bases between them.

This clonotype was recorded many times. This chain uses TRBV5-1 with TRBJ2-2, with D unclear. The CDR3 is 14 residues long. The germline V gene has CDR1 SGHRS and CDR2 YFSETQ. The V and J ends lost 2 bases and 0 bases respectively, with 5 bases between them. The CDR3 nucleotides read TGCGCCAGCAGCTTTGACTCGAACACCGGGGAGCTGTTTTTT. As protein: CASSFDSNTGELFF.

The rearrangement links TRBV19 to TRBJ2-2; D gene ambiguous. The CDR3 extends over 12 amino acids. With 6 bases removed from V and 5 bases from J, the gap between germline ends came to 7 bases. In germline, CDR1 is LNHDA, CDR2 SQIVND (reference sequence). The CDR3 nucleotides read TGTGCCAGTAGGGAGCGAACCGGGGAGCTGTTTTTT. Amino acid sequence: CASRERTGELFF.

The V call is TRBV7-8, the J call TRBJ1-5; no definite D call. The CDR3 runs 15 residues. With 4 bases removed from V and 0 bases from J, the gap between germline ends came to 10 bases. Germline-derived CDR1 and CDR2 are SGHVS and FQNEAQ. The CDR3 protein is CASSSSAVSNQPQHF. The CDR3 DNA is TGTGCCAGCAGCTCATCAGCTGTTAGCAATCAGCCCCAGCATTTT.

This chain connects TRBV4-1 to TRBJ2-2; D might be TRBD1 or TRBD2, each matching 6 bases. The germline V gene encodes CDR1 MGHRA and CDR2 YSYEKL. Trimming shortened V by 0 bases and J by 5 bases, and 10 bases separated the two germline ends. The CDR3 is 15 residues long. CDR3 sequence (DNA): TGCGCCAGCAGCCAAGAAGGGGGGCTTACCGGGGAGCTGTTTTTT. Translated, it gives CASSQEGGLTGELFF.

This clonotype has a handful of counts. CDR3 loop: CSARDGSGNTEAFF. CDR3 nucleotide sequence: TGCAGTGCTAGAGATGGATCAGGCAACACTGAAGCTTTCTTT. The chain is built from TRBV20-1 and TRBJ1-1; D gene ambiguous. CDR3 length: 14 amino acids. V was shortened by 0 bases and J by 2 bases, with 10 bases between the two germline ends. Germline loops: CDR1 DFQATT, CDR2 SNEGSKA (reference sequence).

This sequence joins TRBV29-1 and TRBJ2-1, with 7 bases fitting TRBD1. The V gene's germline CDR1 is SQVTM and CDR2 ANQGSEA. CDR3 length: 13 amino acids. Trimming removed 2 bases from V and 3 bases from J; junction bases left unmatched: 1. The CDR3 loop reads CSVETGVYNEQFF. CDR3 DNA sequence: TGCAGCGTTGAAACAGGGGTCTACAATGAGCAGTTCTTC.

This clonotype was picked up a small number of times. The chain couples TRBV12-3 or TRBV12-4 to TRBJ2-1; no clear D gene. V was trimmed by 1 base and J by 4 bases, leaving 11 bases between them. This CDR3 has 15 amino acids. The CDR3 loop reads CASSLGSGTYNEQFF. The CDR3 nucleotides read TGTGCCAGCAGTTTAGGGTCAGGTACTTACAATGAGCAGTTCTTC.

This sequence joins TRBV5-1 and TRBJ1-2; 7 bases line up with TRBD1. Germline assignment: CDR1 SGHRS and CDR2 YFSETQ. This CDR3 comprises 13 residues. The V gene end was trimmed by 5 bases and the J gene end by 7 bases; junction bases not matched to a gene: 8. Here the CDR3 reads CASSYDREGGYTF. Here the CDR3 DNA reads TGCGCCAGCAGTTACGACAGGGAAGGTGGCTACACCTTC. The complete variable domain, with remaining parts taken from reference TRBV5-1 and TRBJ1-2, reads KAGVTQTPRYLIKTRGQQVTLSCSPISGHRSVSWYQQTPGQGLQFLFEYFSETQRNKGNFPGRFSGRQFSNSRSEMNVSTLELGDSALYLCASSYDREGGYTFGSGTRLTVV.

The V and J genes are TRBV2 and TRBJ2-5; the D is unclear. The V end lost 6 bases, the J end lost 4 bases, and 15 bases lay between the germline ends. The CDR3 extends over 14 amino acids. CDR1 SNHLY and CDR2 FYNNEI come from the germline V gene. CDR3 protein: CASRGVALRETQYF. In DNA, the CDR3 is TGTGCCAGCAGGGGCGTGGCCCTACGAGAGACCCAGTACTTC.